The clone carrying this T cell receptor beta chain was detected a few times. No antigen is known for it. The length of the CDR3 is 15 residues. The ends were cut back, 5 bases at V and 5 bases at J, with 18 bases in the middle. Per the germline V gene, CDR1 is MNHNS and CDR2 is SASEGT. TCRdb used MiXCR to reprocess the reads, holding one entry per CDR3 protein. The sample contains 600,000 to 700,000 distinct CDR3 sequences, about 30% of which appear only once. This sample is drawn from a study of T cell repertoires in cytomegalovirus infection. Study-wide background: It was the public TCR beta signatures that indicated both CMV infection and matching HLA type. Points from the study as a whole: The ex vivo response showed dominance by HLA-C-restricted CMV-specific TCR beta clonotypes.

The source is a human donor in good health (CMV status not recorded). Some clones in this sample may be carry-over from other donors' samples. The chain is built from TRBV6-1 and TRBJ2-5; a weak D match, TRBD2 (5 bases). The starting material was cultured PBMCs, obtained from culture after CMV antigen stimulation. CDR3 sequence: CASSHPGPSGETQYF. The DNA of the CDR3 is TGTGCCAGCAGTCACCCTGGGCCTTCGGGGGAGACCCAGTACTTC.